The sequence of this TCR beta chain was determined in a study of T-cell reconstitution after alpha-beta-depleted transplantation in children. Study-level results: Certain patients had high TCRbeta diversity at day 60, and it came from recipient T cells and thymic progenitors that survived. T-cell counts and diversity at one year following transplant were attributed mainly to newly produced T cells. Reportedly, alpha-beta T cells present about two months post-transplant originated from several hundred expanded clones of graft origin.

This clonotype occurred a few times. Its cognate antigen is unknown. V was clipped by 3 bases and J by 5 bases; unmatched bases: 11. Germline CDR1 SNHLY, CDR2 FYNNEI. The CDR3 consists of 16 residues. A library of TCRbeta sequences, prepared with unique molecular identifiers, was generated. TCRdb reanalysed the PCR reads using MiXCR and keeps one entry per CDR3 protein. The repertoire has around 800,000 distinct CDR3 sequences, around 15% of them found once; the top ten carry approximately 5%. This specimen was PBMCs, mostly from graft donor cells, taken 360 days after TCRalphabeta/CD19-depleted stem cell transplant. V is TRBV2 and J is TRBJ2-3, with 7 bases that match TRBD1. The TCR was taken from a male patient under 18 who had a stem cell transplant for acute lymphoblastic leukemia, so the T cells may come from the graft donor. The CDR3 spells CASSDPTGEGGDTQYF. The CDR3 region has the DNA TGTGCCAGCAGTGACCCCACAGGGGAAGGGGGAGATACGCAGTATTTT.